This TCR beta chain emerged from a study of blood T cell repertoires in COVID-19 (TCRdb year 2020). About the study as a whole: Samples from collaborators originated in the United States, Italy and Spain and spanned both the acute and convalescent phases of COVID-19. The prospective study material was composed of cDNA or gDNA derived from T cells, B-cell-depleted T cells, or PBMCs. The dataset comprised deeply sampled blood TCRbeta repertoires from subjects exposed to, actively infected with, or recovered from COVID-19. The repertoires were released in a freely available public database meant as a resource for research on the immune response to SARS-CoV-2. The samples were drawn from two sources: the first 160 participants of the ongoing ImmuneRACE study, and 1,200 or so subjects contributed by 6 global collaborators. Nearly every sample came with metadata listing a de-identified subject ID, COVID-19 status, age in years and sex. Where HLA class I and class II types were available, the types were taken from metadata supplied by the sample provider, not from assay-based typing. Broader findings and caveats from the paper: Clinical and demographic metadata were provided uncurated, with the amount varying by source and participant.

As to this clone: Which antigen it targets is not known. It has no much larger one-base neighbor in the sample; base qualities were not kept.

TCRbeta CDR3 regions were amplified from genomic DNA by means of the immunoSEQ Assay, a bias-controlled multiplex PCR. Turning to the authors' computational methods: Nucleated cell counts per sample were estimated from amplification of reference gene primers within the assay. Sequence reads were collapsed and filtered to measure the absolute abundance of every unique TCRbeta CDR3 rearrangement. For each sample, productive Simpson clonality was calculated as the square root of Simpson's diversity index across productive rearrangements. TCRdb holds this immuneACCESS table with in-frame rearrangements only. Some clones are missing; in checked studies, unresolved V genes explain under half, and the rest has no known cause. The V and J calls and the clone size are those of that table, but D and trimming were determined from the DNA. This sample has over 50,000 clones in its table, and around 85% of those were observed once. The biggest ten clones account for around 5% of the sample.

Whole blood was collected in K2EDTA tubes by collaborating institutions according to the institutions' own protocols. Collaborator samples were shipped for TCRbeta analysis as frozen whole blood, isolated PBMCs, or DNA extracted from either sample type. Cut back by 3 bases and 8 bases, the V and J ends lie 15 bases apart. The germline V gene provides CDR1 SGDLS and CDR2 YYNGEE. From its cysteine to its phenylalanine, the CDR3 spans 14 amino acids. The CDR3 DNA has 42 bases and is translated from base 1. The sequence was obtained from an older man with acute or convalescent COVID-19. The V and J genes are TRBV9 and TRBJ2-1, with no confidently assigned D gene. Input material: peripheral blood. The CDR3 reads CASSARPMTDEQFF. The DNA sequence reads TGTGCCAGCAGCGCTAGGCCCATGACGGATGAGCAGTTCTTC.